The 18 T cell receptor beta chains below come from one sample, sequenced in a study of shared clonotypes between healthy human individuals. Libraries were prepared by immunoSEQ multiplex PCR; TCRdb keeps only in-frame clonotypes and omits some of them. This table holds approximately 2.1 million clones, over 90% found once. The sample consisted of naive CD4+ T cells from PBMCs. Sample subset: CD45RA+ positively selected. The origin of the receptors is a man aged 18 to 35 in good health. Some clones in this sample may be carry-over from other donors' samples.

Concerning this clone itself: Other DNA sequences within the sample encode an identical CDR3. CDR3 DNA: TGCAGTGCTGAGCGGACTTACGAGCAGTACTTC. Amino acid sequence: CSAERTYEQYF. The V and J genes are TRBV20-1 and TRBJ2-7, with D maybe TRBD2 (5 bases). Germline assignment: CDR1 DFQATT and CDR2 SNEGSKA (reference sequence). Trimming pared 5 bases from V and 4 bases from J, leaving 9 bases between. The CDR3 spans 11 residues.

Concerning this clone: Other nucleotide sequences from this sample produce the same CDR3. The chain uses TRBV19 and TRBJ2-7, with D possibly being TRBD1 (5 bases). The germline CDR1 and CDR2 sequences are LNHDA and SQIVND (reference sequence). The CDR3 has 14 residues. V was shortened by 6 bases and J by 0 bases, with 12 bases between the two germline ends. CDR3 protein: CASSRQGSSYEQYF. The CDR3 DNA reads TGTGCCAGTAGCCGGCAGGGAAGCTCCTACGAGCAGTACTTC.

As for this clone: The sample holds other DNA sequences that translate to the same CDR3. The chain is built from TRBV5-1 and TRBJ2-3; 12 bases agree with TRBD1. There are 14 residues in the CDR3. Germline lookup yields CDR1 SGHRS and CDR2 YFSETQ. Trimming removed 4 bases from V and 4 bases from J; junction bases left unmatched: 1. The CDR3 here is CASSRDRGPDTQYF. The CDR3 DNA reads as TGCGCCAGCAGCCGGGACAGGGGGCCAGATACGCAGTATTTT.

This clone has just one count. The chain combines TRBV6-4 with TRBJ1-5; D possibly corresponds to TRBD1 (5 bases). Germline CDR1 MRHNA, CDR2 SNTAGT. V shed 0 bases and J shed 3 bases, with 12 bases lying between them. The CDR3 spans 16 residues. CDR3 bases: TGTGCCAGCAGTGACTCTAAGGGGCCCTACAATCAGCCCCAGCATTTT. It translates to CASSDSKGPYNQPQHF.

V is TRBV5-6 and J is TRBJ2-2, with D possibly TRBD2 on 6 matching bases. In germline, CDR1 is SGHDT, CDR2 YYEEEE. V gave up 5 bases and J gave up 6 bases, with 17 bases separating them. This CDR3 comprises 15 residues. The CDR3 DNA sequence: TGTGCCAGCAGAATTTGGGGGGTGAAGTCCGGGGAGCTGTTTTTT. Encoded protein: CASRIWGVKSGELFF.

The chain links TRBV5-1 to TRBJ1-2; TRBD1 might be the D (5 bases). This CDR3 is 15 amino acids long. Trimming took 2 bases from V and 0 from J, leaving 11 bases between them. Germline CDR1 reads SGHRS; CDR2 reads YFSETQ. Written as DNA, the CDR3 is TGCGCCAGCAGCTTCGGGACCGGGGCTAACTATGGCTACACCTTC. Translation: CASSFGTGANYGYTF.

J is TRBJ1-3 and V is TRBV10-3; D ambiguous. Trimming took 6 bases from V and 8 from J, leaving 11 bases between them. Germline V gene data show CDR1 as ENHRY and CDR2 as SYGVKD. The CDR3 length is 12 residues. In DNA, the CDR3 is TGTGCCATCAGGCAGGTCCCAGACACCATATATTTT. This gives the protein CAIRQVPDTIYF.

CDR3 amino acids: CSAIENIQYF. The CDR3 DNA sequence: TGCAGTGCTATAGAAAACATTCAGTACTTC. The V and J genes are TRBV20-1 and TRBJ2-4, with D unresolved. V was clipped by 4 bases and J by 5 bases, with 3 bases between them. The germline gives CDR1 DFQATT, CDR2 SNEGSKA (reference sequence). This CDR3 contains 10 residues.

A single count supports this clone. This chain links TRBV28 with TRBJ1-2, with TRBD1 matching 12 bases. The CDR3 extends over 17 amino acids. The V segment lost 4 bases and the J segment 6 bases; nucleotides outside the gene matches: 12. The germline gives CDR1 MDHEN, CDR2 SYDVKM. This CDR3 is CASSSGTGGALSDGYTF. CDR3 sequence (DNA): TGTGCCAGCAGTTCCGGGACAGGGGGCGCGTTGTCCGATGGCTACACCTTC.

CDR3 nucleotide sequence: TGTGCCGTCCAACAGGGCCCCGGCGGAGTTCAGCCCCAGCATTTT. This codes for CAVQQGPGGVQPQHF. The chain is built from TRBV6-1 and TRBJ1-5; D is perhaps TRBD1 (6 bases). CDR3 length equals 15 residues. Trimming pared 11 bases from V and 6 bases from J, leaving 23 bases between. CDR1 and CDR2 from the germline V gene are MNHNS and SASEGT.

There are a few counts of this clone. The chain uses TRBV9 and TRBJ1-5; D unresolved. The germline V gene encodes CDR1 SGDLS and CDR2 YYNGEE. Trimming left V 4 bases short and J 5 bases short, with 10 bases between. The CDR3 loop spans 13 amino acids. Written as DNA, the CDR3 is TGTGCCAGCAGCTCTCGGAAGGATCAGCCCCAGCATTTT. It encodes CASSSRKDQPQHF.

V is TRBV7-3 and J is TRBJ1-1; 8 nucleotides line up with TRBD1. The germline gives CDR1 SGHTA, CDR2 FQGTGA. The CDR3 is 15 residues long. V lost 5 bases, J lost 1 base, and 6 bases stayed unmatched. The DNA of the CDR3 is TGTGCCAGCAGCCGGACAGGGCGAGAGAACACTGAAGCTTTCTTT. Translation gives CASSRTGRENTEAFF. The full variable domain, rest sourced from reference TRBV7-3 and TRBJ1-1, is GAGVSQTPSNKVTEKGKYVELRCDPISGHTALYWYRQSLGQGPEFLIYFQGTGAADDSGLPNDRFFAVRPEGSVSTLKIQRTERGDSAVYLCASSRTGRENTEAFFGQGTRLTVV.

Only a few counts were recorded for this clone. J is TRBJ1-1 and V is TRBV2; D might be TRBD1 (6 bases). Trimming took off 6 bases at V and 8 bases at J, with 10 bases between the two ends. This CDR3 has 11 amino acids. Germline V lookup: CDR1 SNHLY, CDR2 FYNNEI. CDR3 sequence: CASRYGTEAFF. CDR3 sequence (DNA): TGTGCCAGCAGGTACGGGACAGAAGCTTTCTTT.

CDR3 amino acids: CASSSVYTGELFF. As DNA, the CDR3 is TGTGCCAGCAGTTCGGTTTACACCGGGGAGCTGTTTTTT. The rearrangement links TRBV27 to TRBJ2-2; D is unresolved. Deletions cut 4 bases from V and 3 bases from J, with 6 bases between. The CDR3 sequence is 13 residues long. The germline gives CDR1 MNHEY, CDR2 SMNVEV (reference sequence).

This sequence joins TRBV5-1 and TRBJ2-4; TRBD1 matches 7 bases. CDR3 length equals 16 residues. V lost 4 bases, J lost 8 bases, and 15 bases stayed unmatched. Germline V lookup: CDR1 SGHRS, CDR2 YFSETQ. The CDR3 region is CASSPNPTGLGDIQYF. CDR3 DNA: TGCGCCAGCAGCCCCAACCCGACAGGGCTAGGGGACATTCAGTACTTC.

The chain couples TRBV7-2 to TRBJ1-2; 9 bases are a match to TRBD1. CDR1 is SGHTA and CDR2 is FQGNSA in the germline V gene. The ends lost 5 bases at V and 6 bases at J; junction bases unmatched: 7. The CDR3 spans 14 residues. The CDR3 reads CASSINRGQHGYTF. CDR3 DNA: TGTGCCAGCAGCATAAACAGGGGGCAACATGGCTACACCTTC.

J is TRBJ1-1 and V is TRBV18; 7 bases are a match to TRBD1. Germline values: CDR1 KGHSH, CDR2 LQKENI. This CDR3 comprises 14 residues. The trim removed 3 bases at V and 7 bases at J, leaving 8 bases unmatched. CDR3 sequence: CASSPTGWDGEAFF. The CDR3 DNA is TGTGCCAGCTCACCGACAGGGTGGGACGGTGAAGCTTTCTTT.

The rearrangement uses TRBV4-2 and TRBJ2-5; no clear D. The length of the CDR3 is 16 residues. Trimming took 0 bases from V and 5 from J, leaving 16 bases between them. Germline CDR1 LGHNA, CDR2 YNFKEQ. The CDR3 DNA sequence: TGTGCCAGCAGCCAAGACCCCCTTGGTGGGCCGGAGACCCAGTACTTC. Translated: CASSQDPLGGPETQYF.